These 29 T cell receptor beta chains originate from one sample sequenced in a study of T cell repertoires in cytomegalovirus infection. TCRdb called the reads again in MiXCR, with one record for every CDR3 protein. The table records approximately 630,000 distinct CDR3 sequences, 20% to 25% of them present only once. The sample was CD8+ T cells from PBMCs. The origin of the receptors is a human donor in good health (CMV status not recorded). Some clones in this sample may be carry-over from other donors' samples.

This clonotype was seen only a few times. The chain links TRBV12-3 or TRBV12-4 to TRBJ2-1; D is unclear. V shed 5 bases and J shed 5 bases, with 10 bases lying between them. The CDR3 is made up of 13 amino acids. The CDR3 DNA sequence: TGTGCCAGCAGTCCCCTTTCCCACAATGAGCAGTTCTTC. It specifies CASSPLSHNEQFF.

V gene TRBV7-6 combines with J gene TRBJ2-3, with D hard to call. Germline V gene sequence: CDR1 SGHVS, CDR2 FNYEAQ. The length of the CDR3 is 13 residues. V gave up 4 bases and J gave up 7 bases, with 12 bases separating them. The chain's CDR3 is CASSSGPSNTQYF. Written as DNA, the CDR3 is TGTGCCAGCAGCTCCGGACCGTCGAATACGCAGTATTTT.

This clonotype was seen a few times. The J gene is TRBJ2-3, the V gene TRBV12-3 or TRBV12-4; D is uncertain. The CDR3 contains 15 residues. With 3 bases removed from V and 0 bases from J, the gap between germline ends came to 10 bases. The CDR3 loop reads CASSLLLISTDTQYF. CDR3 bases: TGTGCCAGCAGTTTGCTCCTAATTAGCACAGATACGCAGTATTTT.

This clonotype showed up many times. The chain is built from TRBV7-3 and TRBJ2-5, with D possibly called TRBD1 or TRBD2 (5 bases each). Germline CDR1 and CDR2: SGHTA and FQGTGA. Trimming removed 4 bases at V and 1 base at J, with 13 bases between. This CDR3 has 15 residues. CDR3 amino acids: CASSSVPGTQETQYF. The CDR3 region has the DNA TGTGCCAGCAGCTCTGTACCGGGGACCCAAGAGACCCAGTACTTC.

The CDR3 DNA reads TGTGCCAGCAATAAACTCGGAGGCTCCTACAATGAGCAGTTCTTC. This gives the protein CASNKLGGSYNEQFF. The chain joins TRBV28 to TRBJ2-1; D might be TRBD2 (5 bases). CDR1 and CDR2 (germline): MDHEN, SYDVKM. Deletions cut 7 bases from V and 0 bases from J, with 13 bases between. This CDR3 is 15 amino acids long.

This clonotype came up many times. V and J are TRBV7-2 and TRBJ2-1; 9 bases map to TRBD2. This CDR3 is 15 amino acids long. Germline loops: CDR1 SGHTA, CDR2 FQGNSA. With V trimmed by 4 bases and J by 8 bases, 9 bases remained unmatched. The CDR3 DNA follows: TGTGCCAGCAGCTCCCGGGGACTAGCCCTCGATGAGCAGTTCTTC. Translated: CASSSRGLALDEQFF. Variable domain in full (rest from reference TRBV7-2 and TRBJ2-1): GAGVSQSPSNKVTEKGKDVELRCDPISGHTALYWYRQSLGQGLEFLIYFQGNSAPDKSGLPSDRFSAERTGGSVSTLTIQRTQQEDSAVYLCASSSRGLALDEQFFGPGTRLTVL.

This clonotype was observed many times. The CDR3 is CASSLGPYWEETQYF. CDR3 nucleotide sequence: TGTGCCAGCAGCTTGGGACCCTACTGGGAGGAGACCCAGTACTTC. The chain employs TRBV7-2 and TRBJ2-5, with D perhaps matching TRBD1 or TRBD2 (5 bases each). Trimming shortened V by 3 bases and J by 5 bases, and 16 bases separated the two germline ends. The CDR3 is made up of 15 amino acids. CDR1 and CDR2 (germline): SGHTA, FQGNSA.

Many counts were recorded for this clonotype. The chain carries TRBV7-2 and TRBJ2-1; TRBD2 aligns across 9 bases. J gave up 0 bases and V 1 base, and 7 bases lay outside the gene matches. The CDR3 totals 18 residues. Germline V lookup: CDR1 SGHTA, CDR2 FQGNSA. This CDR3 is CASSLEASGALSYNEQFF. CDR3 sequence (DNA): TGTGCCAGCAGCTTAGAGGCTAGCGGGGCCCTCTCCTACAATGAGCAGTTCTTC. Combining the CDR3 with reference TRBV7-2 and TRBJ2-1 gives the whole variable domain GAGVSQSPSNKVTEKGKDVELRCDPISGHTALYWYRQSLGQGLEFLIYFQGNSAPDKSGLPSDRFSAERTGGSVSTLTIQRTQQEDSAVYLCASSLEASGALSYNEQFFGPGTRLTVL.

This clonotype occurred many times. The gene calls are TRBV7-9 and TRBJ1-2, with a tentative D call TRBD1 (5 bases). The CDR3 covers 13 residues. The V gene lost 0 bases and the J gene lost 4 bases, with 6 bases spanning the gap. CDR1 and CDR2 from the germline V gene are SEHNR and FQNEAQ (reference sequence). CDR3 nucleotide sequence: TGTGCCAGCAGCTTAGCAGGGACCTATGGCTACACCTTC. Its translation is CASSLAGTYGYTF.

This clonotype was counted between two and nine times. CDR3 sequence reads: CASSLWGLAGAEQFF. The DNA for the CDR3 is TGTGCCAGCAGTTTATGGGGACTAGCGGGGGCTGAGCAGTTCTTC. The chain has TRBV28 and TRBJ2-1; 14 nucleotides match TRBD2. Germline values: CDR1 MDHEN, CDR2 SYDVKM. V trimming: 0 bases; J trimming: 9 bases; junction bases outside the gene matches: 1. The CDR3 is made up of 15 amino acids.

This clonotype was observed at least ten times. V is TRBV28 and J is TRBJ2-3; 9 nucleotides line up with TRBD2. The CDR3 runs 14 residues. V shed 4 bases, J shed 6 bases, and the junction held 5 bases outside the gene matches. Germline V gene sequence: CDR1 MDHEN, CDR2 SYDVKM. The CDR3 nucleotides read TGTGCCAGCAGTTCCGGACTAGCGTGGGATACGCAGTATTTT. Protein sequence: CASSSGLAWDTQYF.

At least ten counts were recorded for this clonotype. The chain carries TRBV7-8 and TRBJ2-7, with a tentative D call TRBD2 (5 bases). Germline-derived CDR1 and CDR2 are SGHVS and FQNEAQ. V shed 4 bases and J shed 5 bases, with 18 bases lying between them. The CDR3 length is 15 residues. CDR3 residues: CASSSVFEGNHEQYV. CDR3 DNA: TGTGCCAGCAGCTCGGTATTCGAGGGCAACCACGAGCAGTACGTC.

The J gene is TRBJ2-7, the V gene TRBV6-5; D not certain. Looked up from germline, CDR1 is MNHEY and CDR2 is SVGAGI. This CDR3 is 14 amino acids long. V dropped 0 bases and J dropped 1 base, with 7 bases sitting between them. The CDR3 loop reads CASSYSKGSYEQYV. The CDR3 nucleotides are TGTGCCAGCAGTTACTCGAAGGGATCCTACGAGCAGTACGTC.

This clonotype was picked up a small number of times. The chain joins TRBV4-3 to TRBJ2-3, with TRBD2 identical over 10 bases. The CDR3 runs to 15 residues. Per germline, CDR1 LGHNA and CDR2 YSLEER. Trimming took 4 bases from V and 2 from J; bases not matched to a gene: 3. CDR3 loop: CASSPGTSVTDTQYF. CDR3 nucleotides: TGCGCCAGCAGCCCAGGGACTAGCGTCACAGATACGCAGTATTTT.

Remarks on this clonotype: A much bigger clone sits one base away, suggesting this may be a read error. The J gene is TRBJ1-4, the V gene TRBV7-2; D remains unclear. The CDR3 has 14 residues. CDR1 and CDR2 (germline): SGHTA, FQGNSA. CDR3 region: CANSLYRRNEKLFF. For the CDR3, the DNA is TGTGCCAACAGCCTTTATAGGAGGAATGAAAAACTGTTTTTT.

This clonotype was observed at least ten times. The rearrangement joins TRBV19 to TRBJ1-1; the D gene is possibly TRBD1 (5 bases). V gave up 7 bases and J gave up 0 bases, with 18 bases separating them. Germline CDR1 reads LNHDA; CDR2 reads SQIVND (reference sequence). The CDR3 loop spans 16 amino acids. Here the CDR3 reads CASTSWGREMNTEAFF. In nucleotides, the CDR3 is TGTGCCAGTACAAGTTGGGGGAGGGAGATGAACACTGAAGCTTTCTTT.

V is TRBV29-1 and J is TRBJ1-3; 8 nucleotides line up with TRBD1. CDR3 size: 16 residues. V lost 4 bases to trimming and J lost 7 bases; unmatched junction nucleotides: 15. The germline V gene encodes CDR1 SQVTM and CDR2 ANQGSEA. This chain's CDR3 is CSVVEPMDRVANTIYF. CDR3 DNA sequence: TGCAGCGTTGTGGAGCCAATGGACAGGGTGGCGAACACCATATATTTT.

This clonotype has ten or more counts. This chain joins TRBV7-2 and TRBJ1-2, with D uncertain. The germline V gene has CDR1 SGHTA and CDR2 FQGNSA. This CDR3 is 14 amino acids long. The V end lost 0 bases, the J end lost 8 bases, and 13 bases lay between the germline ends. The CDR3 DNA reads as TGTGCCAGCAGCTTAGCAAAGGGAGGGCTAGGCTACACCTTC. Encoded protein: CASSLAKGGLGYTF.

The rearrangement uses TRBV7-2 and TRBJ1-1, with D maybe TRBD1 (5 bases). This CDR3 is 11 amino acids long. Trimming pared 7 bases from V and 7 bases from J, leaving 10 bases between. The germline V gene has CDR1 SGHTA and CDR2 FQGNSA. CDR3: CASITGIEAFF. The CDR3 bases are TGTGCCAGCATAACAGGCATTGAAGCTTTCTTT.

This clonotype was counted only a few times. V usage is TRBV29-1 and J usage is TRBJ1-2; D may be TRBD1 (5 bases). Trimming pared 3 bases from V and 3 bases from J, leaving 17 bases between. There are 15 residues in the CDR3. Germline V lookup: CDR1 SQVTM, CDR2 ANQGSEA. The CDR3 sequence is CSVEGSWVGDYGYTF. The CDR3 DNA reads TGCAGCGTTGAGGGGTCTTGGGTAGGGGACTATGGCTACACCTTC.

This clonotype was picked up many times. The rearrangement links TRBV7-6 to TRBJ2-3, with 10 bases lining up with TRBD2. This CDR3 spans 17 amino acids. CDR1 and CDR2 from the germline V gene are SGHVS and FNYEAQ. J was trimmed by 0 bases and V by 5 bases; bases with no gene match: 8. CDR3 loop: CASSLGLAGASTDTQYF. The CDR3 DNA sequence: TGTGCCAGCAGCCTGGGGCTAGCGGGAGCTAGCACAGATACGCAGTATTTT.

This clonotype has just a few counts. CDR3 loop: CASSFKGAEAFF. The CDR3 nucleotides read TGTGCCAGCAGTTTTAAAGGGGCGGAAGCTTTCTTT. The chain carries TRBV27 and TRBJ1-1; D is perhaps TRBD1 (5 bases). Germline CDR1 and CDR2: MNHEY and SMNVEV (reference sequence). The V end was cut by 3 bases, the J end by 8 bases, with 10 bases between. This CDR3 spans 12 amino acids.

DNA of the CDR3: TGTGCCAGCAGCTTAGATCCAGGCTCCGGGACCCAGTACTTC. Translation gives CASSLDPGSGTQYF. V is TRBV7-6 and J is TRBJ2-5; D call uncertain. The length of the CDR3 is 14 residues. The germline CDR1 and CDR2 sequences are SGHVS and FNYEAQ. V dropped 1 base and J dropped 7 bases, with 13 bases sitting between them.

The rearrangement uses TRBV14 and TRBJ1-3; D is unclear. V was trimmed by 10 bases and J by 0 bases, leaving 10 bases between them. The CDR3 sequence is 13 residues long. Looked up from germline, CDR1 is SGHDN and CDR2 is FVKESK. In nucleotides, the CDR3 is TGTGCCACCCCCGAGTACTCTGGAAACACCATATATTTT. It is translated as CATPEYSGNTIYF.

This clonotype has a handful of counts. The chain uses TRBV7-9 and TRBJ1-2; no clear D. The germline V and J ends were trimmed by 4 bases and 6 bases, with 9 bases remaining between them. The V gene's germline CDR1 is SEHNR and CDR2 FQNEAQ (reference sequence). This CDR3 is 12 amino acids long. This CDR3 is CASSSLPHGYTF. Written as DNA, the CDR3 is TGTGCCAGCAGCTCTCTACCCCATGGCTACACCTTC.

This clonotype has a count of ten or more. J is TRBJ1-3 and V is TRBV7-9; TRBD1 might be the D (6 bases). The CDR3 has 14 residues. The V end was cut by 7 bases, the J end by 2 bases, with 12 bases between. The germline V gene has CDR1 SEHNR and CDR2 FQNEAQ (reference sequence). CDR3 region: CASISGTPGNTIYF. In DNA form, the CDR3 reads TGTGCCAGCATCTCCGGGACACCTGGAAACACCATATATTTT.

Here the CDR3 reads CASSYSSPTVNTEAFF. CDR3 DNA sequence: TGTGCCAGCAGTTACTCGAGTCCCACGGTGAACACTGAAGCTTTCTTT. The chain employs TRBV6-6 and TRBJ1-1; no definite D call. CDR1 and CDR2 (germline): MNHNY, SVGAGI (reference sequence). The CDR3 consists of 16 residues. V shed 0 bases and J shed 0 bases, with 11 bases lying between them.

The chain employs TRBV5-1 and TRBJ1-1; D is uncertain. Germline V CDR1 and CDR2: SGHRS, YFSETQ. Trimming removed 4 bases from V and 3 bases from J, with 13 bases in between. The CDR3 is made up of 14 amino acids. The DNA for the CDR3 is TGCGCCAGCAGCCTTGAGACGGGCGACACTGAAGCTTTCTTT. Its translation is CASSLETGDTEAFF.

The chain employs TRBV19 and TRBJ1-3, with 7 bases aligning to TRBD1. This CDR3 spans 17 amino acids. Germline CDR1 and CDR2: LNHDA and SQIVND (reference sequence). Losses at the gene ends were 7 bases for V and 2 bases for J; bases not matched to a gene: 14. The CDR3 nucleotides are TGTGCCAGTACGAACCCCTTTGCGCAGGGGGCTGGAAACACCATATATTTT. Encoded protein: CASTNPFAQGAGNTIYF.